The 31 T cell receptor beta chains below come from one sample, sequenced in a study of blood T cell repertoires in COVID-19. The repertoire was sequenced with immunoSEQ multiplex PCR; TCRdb's copy has only in-frame clones and lacks some. The sample yields tens of thousands of clones, about 83% seen once. The specimen sequenced was peripheral blood. These receptors were collected from a woman aged 60-75 years with acute or convalescent COVID-19.

This chain connects TRBV5-1 to TRBJ1-1; D gene uncertain. CDR3 length equals 13 residues. Germline values: CDR1 SGHRS, CDR2 YFSETQ. V lost 3 bases, J lost 0 bases, and 6 bases lay in between. The DNA of the CDR3 is TGCGCCAGCAGCTCACAGATGAACACTGAAGCTTTCTTT. This encodes CASSSQMNTEAFF.

This sequence joins TRBV3-1 (or the pseudogene TRBV3-2) and TRBJ1-5; D is possibly TRBD1 (5 bases). Germline lookup yields CDR1 LGHDT and CDR2 YNNKEL (reference sequence). This CDR3 has 16 residues. V lost 0 bases, J lost 3 bases, and 12 bases lay in between. In DNA form, the CDR3 reads TGTGCCAGCAGCCAAGATCTGGGGCAGGTCAATCAGCCCCAGCATTTT. Translated, it gives CASSQDLGQVNQPQHF.

The CDR3 protein is CASSPGLAGDHEQYF. The DNA of the CDR3 is TGCGCCAGCAGCCCGGGACTAGCGGGGGACCACGAGCAGTACTTC. This chain links TRBV5-1 with TRBJ2-7, with 14 bases identical to TRBD2. V was pared by 4 bases and J by 5 bases, with 5 bases of the junction left unmatched. This CDR3 spans 15 amino acids. The V gene's germline CDR1 is SGHRS and CDR2 YFSETQ.

The V gene is TRBV11-2, the J gene TRBJ1-3, with 7 bases matching TRBD1. Trimming removed 6 bases from V and 4 bases from J; junction bases left unmatched: 9. This CDR3 is built from 15 residues. The germline V gene encodes CDR1 SGHAT and CDR2 FQNNGV. CDR3 in amino acids: CASSLGQVGGNTIYF. As DNA, the CDR3 is TGTGCCAGCAGTCTAGGACAGGTGGGAGGAAACACCATATATTTT.

This clone was picked up a small number of times. V and J are TRBV11-2 and TRBJ1-6; maybe TRBD1 (6 bases). V lost 3 bases and J lost 9, with 15 bases in between. This CDR3 is built from 15 residues. The germline gives CDR1 SGHAT, CDR2 FQNNGV. Here the CDR3 reads CASSFSTGPFSPLHF. As DNA, the CDR3 is TGTGCCAGCAGCTTCTCTACAGGGCCTTTTTCACCCCTCCACTTT.

The chain has TRBV6-2 or TRBV6-3 and TRBJ1-2; D ambiguous. The germline gives CDR1 MNHEY, CDR2 SVGEGT. V gave up 2 bases and J gave up 5 bases, with 15 bases separating them. There are 15 residues in the CDR3. CDR3 coding DNA: TGTGCCAGCAGTTACCAAAAAAGGACGGGATATGGCTACACCTTC. Encoded protein: CASSYQKRTGYGYTF.

The V call is TRBV5-4, the J call TRBJ2-2; 7 bases agree with TRBD2. The CDR3 is 15 residues long. Per germline, CDR1 SGHNT and CDR2 YYREEE (reference sequence). V dropped 2 bases and J dropped 3; count of bases not matched to a gene: 4. The CDR3 region is CASSLDREDTGELFF. In DNA form, the CDR3 reads TGTGCCAGCAGCTTAGATCGGGAGGACACCGGGGAGCTGTTTTTT.

The rearrangement joins TRBV20-1 to TRBJ2-5; D is uncertain. Trimming removed 4 bases from V and 5 bases from J, with 8 bases in between. CDR3 length: 11 amino acids. Per germline, CDR1 DFQATT and CDR2 SNEGSKA (reference sequence). The CDR3 here is CSATNSETQYF. The CDR3 DNA is TGCAGTGCTACCAACAGCGAGACCCAGTACTTC.

The chain couples TRBV2 to TRBJ2-1; 11 nucleotides align to TRBD2. The CDR3 spans 16 residues. Losses at the gene ends were 6 bases for V and 0 bases for J; bases not matched to a gene: 4. CDR1 is SNHLY, CDR2 FYNNEI, per germline. The CDR3 DNA reads TGTGCCAGCAGCATAGCGGGAGGGACCTCCTACAATGAGCAGTTCTTC. It specifies CASSIAGGTSYNEQFF.

The gene calls are TRBV10-3 and TRBJ2-3; TRBD1 might be the D (5 bases). This CDR3 is 12 amino acids long. V gave up 8 bases and J gave up 0 bases, with 6 bases separating them. The germline V gene has CDR1 ENHRY and CDR2 SYGVKD. The CDR3 region has the DNA TGTGCCATCCAGGGTAGCACAGATACGCAGTATTTT. As protein: CAIQGSTDTQYF.

The chain has TRBV5-4 and TRBJ2-3; tentatively, D is TRBD2 (5 bases). The CDR3 spans 13 residues. Germline V CDR1 and CDR2: SGHNT, YYREEE (reference sequence). Trimming cost V 7 bases and J 4 bases, with 13 bases left between them. The CDR3 coding sequence is TGTGCCAGCGAGCGGTATAAGGCAGATACGCAGTATTTT. It translates to CASERYKADTQYF.

The J gene is TRBJ2-2, the V gene TRBV30; D might be TRBD2 (6 bases). Germline V gene sequence: CDR1 GTSNPN, CDR2 SVGIG (reference sequence). Trimming removed 7 bases at V and 9 bases at J, with 21 bases between. The CDR3 length is 14 residues. The CDR3 region is CAYTELGGVRELFF. The CDR3 nucleotides are TGTGCCTACACAGAGCTCGGGGGTGTAAGGGAGCTGTTTTTT.

The rearrangement links TRBV15 to TRBJ1-3; 7 positions match TRBD1. V gave up 1 base and J gave up 0 bases; unmatched junction bases: 6. This CDR3 has 17 residues. CDR1 and CDR2 (germline): LNHNV, YYDKDF (reference sequence). CDR3 protein: CATSRGQGDFSGNTIYF. For the CDR3, the DNA is TGTGCCACCAGCAGAGGTCAGGGGGACTTCTCTGGAAACACCATATATTTT.

This sequence joins TRBV5-1 and TRBJ2-5; 8 positions agree with TRBD2. CDR3 length: 17 amino acids. V was clipped by 1 base and J by 2 bases; unmatched bases: 10. Germline-derived CDR1 and CDR2 are SGHRS and YFSETQ. The CDR3 DNA reads TGCGCCAGCAGCTTGTCTCCGAGCGGGGGTGGGCAAGAGACCCAGTACTTC. Its translation is CASSLSPSGGGQETQYF.

V is TRBV7-6 and J is TRBJ1-2, with TRBD1 matching 12 bases. V was clipped by 2 bases and J by 4 bases; unmatched bases: 11. Per the germline V gene, CDR1 is SGHVS and CDR2 is FNYEAQ. The CDR3 loop spans 18 amino acids. CDR3 sequence reads: CASSLIGTGQGATYGYTF. CDR3 sequence (DNA): TGTGCCAGCAGCTTAATTGGGACGGGACAGGGGGCGACCTATGGCTACACCTTC.

V and J are TRBV23-1 and TRBJ1-2; weak D call: TRBD1 (6 bases). TRBV23-1 is labeled an ORF, and its function is uncertain. The CDR3 contains 16 residues. Trimming cost V 8 bases and J 2 bases, with 21 bases left between them. The DNA of the CDR3 is TGCGCCAGCCGTCCGGTGGACAGAGCTGACAACTATGGCTACACCTTC. Translated, it gives CASRPVDRADNYGYTF.

The rearrangement links TRBV2 to TRBJ2-3; 8 positions match TRBD2. The CDR3 is made up of 14 amino acids. V lost 8 bases and J lost 5; bases outside the gene matches: 9. The germline V gene has CDR1 SNHLY and CDR2 FYNNEI. This chain's CDR3 is CASQPGLGGDTQYF. The CDR3 DNA follows: TGTGCCAGCCAACCGGGACTAGGTGGAGATACGCAGTATTTT.

A note on this clone: Other nucleotide sequences in the sample specify the same CDR3. The chain carries TRBV30 and TRBJ1-2; D possibly corresponds to TRBD1 (6 bases). V lost 2 bases to trimming and J lost 2 bases, with 6 bases between them. Germline-derived CDR1 and CDR2 are GTSNPN and SVGIG (reference sequence). The CDR3 spans 12 residues. The CDR3 coding sequence is TGTGCCTGGAGTAGGGGGAACTATGGCTACACCTTC. Protein: CAWSRGNYGYTF.

This clone was seen just once. The gene calls are TRBV19 and TRBJ1-2; 8 positions match TRBD1. Germline CDR1 LNHDA, CDR2 SQIVND (reference sequence). The CDR3 is made up of 13 amino acids. V was pared by 5 bases and J by 6 bases, with 5 bases of the junction left unmatched. As DNA, the CDR3 is TGTGCCAGTAGTTTAGGACAGGGTGATGGCTACACCTTC. This codes for CASSLGQGDGYTF. Full variable domain (remainder filled in from reference TRBV19 and TRBJ1-2): DGGITQSPKYLFRKEGQNVTLSCEQNLNHDAMYWYRQDPGQGLRLIYYSQIVNDFQKGDIAEGYSVSREKKESFPLTVTSAQKNPTAFYLCASSLGQGDGYTFGSGTRLTVV.

The gene calls are TRBV6-4 and TRBJ2-3, with TRBD2 identical over 10 bases. The V segment lost 6 bases and the J segment 1 base; nucleotides outside the gene matches: 10. CDR3 length: 17 amino acids. CDR1 is MRHNA, CDR2 SNTAGT, per germline. CDR3 sequence: CASRISSGSLGTDTQYF. CDR3 nucleotides: TGTGCCAGCAGGATTTCTAGCGGGAGCTTGGGCACAGATACGCAGTATTTT.

The V gene is TRBV5-1, the J gene TRBJ1-1; no clear D. CDR3 size: 14 residues. The germline V gene has CDR1 SGHRS and CDR2 YFSETQ. V gave up 0 bases and J gave up 4 bases, with 10 bases separating them. The CDR3 loop reads CASSLGRRGTEAFF. The DNA of the CDR3 is TGCGCCAGCAGCTTGGGACGGCGAGGCACTGAAGCTTTCTTT.

The chain carries TRBV5-1 and TRBJ2-7; D gene ambiguous. CDR1 and CDR2 from the germline V gene are SGHRS and YFSETQ. V shed 0 bases and J shed 5 bases, with 3 bases lying between them. CDR3 length: 11 residues. The CDR3 spells CASSLVDEQYF. The CDR3 nucleotides are TGCGCCAGCAGCTTGGTAGACGAGCAGTACTTC.

V and J are TRBV5-4 and TRBJ2-1; 12 positions agree with TRBD2. J was trimmed by 8 bases and V by 0 bases; bases with no gene match: 3. Germline CDR1 is SGHNT and CDR2 is YYREEE (reference sequence). CDR3 length equals 15 residues. CDR3 sequence (DNA): TGTGCCAGCAGCTTGGGGACTAGCGGGATCTATGAGCAGTTCTTC. This sequence encodes CASSLGTSGIYEQFF.

The rearrangement joins TRBV5-1 to TRBJ2-5; D might be TRBD2 (5 bases). Germline V gene data show CDR1 as SGHRS and CDR2 as YFSETQ. The CDR3 consists of 14 residues. Trimming took 2 bases from V and 3 from J, leaving 11 bases between them. The CDR3, as DNA: TGCGCCAGCAGCTTAGGTTCCGGGGAAGAGACCCAGTACTTC. Translating it yields CASSLGSGEETQYF.

Only a few counts were recorded for this clone. V is TRBV30 and J is TRBJ2-5; possibly TRBD1 for D (5 bases). The CDR3 totals 15 residues. Trimming shortened V by 2 bases and J by 4 bases, and 17 bases separated the two germline ends. Per the germline V gene, CDR1 is GTSNPN and CDR2 is SVGIG (reference sequence). The CDR3 here is CAWSRLGQVGETQYF. The CDR3 nucleotides read TGTGCCTGGAGTAGGTTGGGGCAGGTAGGAGAGACCCAGTACTTC. The entire variable domain, with the rest obtained from reference TRBV30 and TRBJ2-5, is as follows: SQTIHQWPATLVQPVGSPLSLECTVEGTSNPNLYWYRQAAGRGLQLLFYSVGIGQISSEVPQNLSASRPQDRQFILSSKKLLLSDSGFYLCAWSRLGQVGETQYFGPGTRLLVL.

J is TRBJ1-1 and V is TRBV9, with D possibly being TRBD1 (6 bases). V was cut by 4 bases and J by 4 bases, with 14 bases left in between. The CDR3 has 14 amino acids. Germline CDR1 and CDR2: SGDLS and YYNGEE. CDR3 coding DNA: TGTGCCAGCAGCTCCGCAGGGGAGTCCACTGAAGCTTTCTTT. Its translation is CASSSAGESTEAFF.

The J gene is TRBJ1-5, the V gene TRBV19, with TRBD1 as a possible D gene (5 bases). The CDR3 sequence is 17 residues long. Trimming removed 1 base from V and 2 bases from J, with 15 bases in between. From germline, CDR1 is LNHDA and CDR2 SQIVND (reference sequence). The chain's CDR3 is CASSIVGALRGNQPQHF. In nucleotides, the CDR3 is TGTGCCAGTAGTATAGTTGGGGCTCTCCGGGGCAATCAGCCCCAGCATTTT.

This chain joins TRBV6-2 or TRBV6-3 and TRBJ2-1; 8 nucleotides match TRBD2. Germline values: CDR1 MNHEY, CDR2 SVGEGT. V lost 0 bases and J lost 7; bases outside the gene matches: 5. There are 15 residues in the CDR3. CDR3: CASSYSTGRGNEQFF. CDR3 nucleotide sequence: TGTGCCAGCAGTTACTCTACCGGGAGGGGAAATGAGCAGTTCTTC.

The V and J genes are TRBV7-9 and TRBJ1-6; D gene ambiguous. The CDR3 sequence is 12 residues long. V lost 8 bases to trimming and J lost 6 bases, with 8 bases between them. Germline V gene lookup returns CDR1 SEHNR and CDR2 FQNEAQ (reference sequence). CDR3 region: CASGDINSPLHF. CDR3 sequence (DNA): TGTGCCAGCGGAGATATTAATTCACCCCTCCACTTT.

This clone showed up just a few times. V gene TRBV5-8 combines with J gene TRBJ1-1, with D unresolved. Trimming cost V 2 bases and J 1 base, with 6 bases left between them. Germline CDR1 is SGHTS and CDR2 is YDEGEE. The CDR3 totals 13 residues. The CDR3 sequence is CASSLRQNTEAFF. The DNA for the CDR3 is TGTGCCAGCAGCTTAAGACAGAACACTGAAGCTTTCTTT.

This chain joins TRBV3-1 (or the pseudogene TRBV3-2) and TRBJ1-3, with D tentatively TRBD1 (6 bases). V was pared by 2 bases and J by 0 bases, with 14 bases between. The CDR3 sequence is 17 residues long. Germline V CDR1 and CDR2: LGHDT, YNNKEL (reference sequence). The CDR3 sequence: CASSQFPSGASGNTIYF. DNA of the CDR3: TGTGCCAGCAGCCAATTCCCCTCAGGGGCCTCTGGAAACACCATATATTTT.